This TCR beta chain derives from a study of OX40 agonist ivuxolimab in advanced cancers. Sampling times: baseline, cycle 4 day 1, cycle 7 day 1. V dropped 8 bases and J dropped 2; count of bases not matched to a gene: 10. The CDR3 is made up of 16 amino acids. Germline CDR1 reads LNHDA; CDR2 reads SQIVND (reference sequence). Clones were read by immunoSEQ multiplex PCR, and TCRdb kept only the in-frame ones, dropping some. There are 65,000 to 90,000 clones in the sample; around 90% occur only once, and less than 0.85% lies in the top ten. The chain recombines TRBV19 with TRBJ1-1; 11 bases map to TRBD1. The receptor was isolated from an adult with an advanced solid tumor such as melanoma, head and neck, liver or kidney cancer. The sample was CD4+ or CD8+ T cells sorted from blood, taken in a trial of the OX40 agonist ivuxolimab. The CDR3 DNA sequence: TGTGCCAGTCAGAGGACAGGGGGCTTTCGAAACACTGAAGCTTTCTTT. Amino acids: CASQRTGGFRNTEAFF.